This TCR beta chain appears in the sequencing data of a study of T cells in Graves' hyperthyroidism and ophthalmopathy. Amplification of TCR beta CDR3 regions was performed using RNA transcripts as template. The TCR CDR3 was amplified in a first-round RT-PCR using the HTBI primer set. TCRdb redid the calling of the multiplex PCR reads with MiXCR, one entry per CDR3 protein. The sample consists of fewer than 350,000 distinct CDR3 sequences, approximately 18% of them appearing once. The sequence was obtained from a woman between 45 and 65 years old with Graves' hyperthyroidism. The sequenced sample consisted of blood.

CDR3 loop: CASSREGANYGYTF. CDR3 bases: TGTGCCAGTTCCCGAGAGGGAGCTAACTATGGCTACACCTTC. The chain couples TRBV7-3 to TRBJ1-2; no definite D call. The CDR3 runs 14 residues. In germline, CDR1 is SGHTA, CDR2 FQGTGA. The ends were cut back, 9 bases at V and 0 bases at J, with 14 bases in the middle.